This TCR beta chain is from a study of tumor-infiltrating lymphocytes in primary liver carcinoma. Background on the study: The patient population consisted of men and women between 30 and 69 years of age.

Starting material of 500 ng total RNA yielded TCR beta cDNA via a constant-region primer. The TCR beta library was amplified through three nested multiplex PCR rounds in a modified ARM-PCR procedure. Primers for the first two PCR rounds were TRBV1-TRBV30 forward primers and a C-beta reverse primer (around 11 cycles per round). MiXCR was run by TCRdb on the multiplex PCR reads, yielding one entry per CDR3 protein. Among roughly 180,000 distinct CDR3 sequences listed, 50% to 75% were seen once. Germline DNA was also extracted, while the blood RNA originated from unsorted whole blood. Approximately 4.3 milliliters of peripheral blood were drawn preoperatively. The germline gives CDR1 SGHAT, CDR2 FQDESV (reference sequence). CDR3 length: 15 residues. Remarks on this clonotype: Its antigen is not known. One end of the junction varies from germline; a read error may be responsible.

The study's findings and limits: Tumor-adjacent and tumor-blood pairs shared less of their repertoires than tumor region pairs shared. A significantly higher top-250-clone fraction was recorded for tumors than for blood (p = 0.039).

The TCR sequence derives from a man in his forties with primary liver carcinoma and hepatitis B virus infection. The sequenced sample consisted of peripheral blood. The chain is built from TRBV11-1 and TRBJ2-2; D ambiguous. The CDR3 DNA is TGTGCCAGCAGCTTAGAACTCATGAACATCGGGGAGCTGTTTTTT. This encodes CASSLELMNIGELFF.